The 20 T cell receptor beta chains below were found in one sample sequenced in a study of a mutant IDH1 vaccine in newly diagnosed glioma. The method was immunoSEQ multiplex PCR; TCRdb's version includes in-frame clones alone and lacks a portion of them. The top ten hold 10% to 15% of the sample, which has approximately 67,000 clones, about 80% seen once. No antigen is known for these receptors. Noted time point: week 23, last vaccination. Topical imiquimod accompanied each vaccine dose, which consisted of 300 ug of mutant IDH1 20-mer peptide. Material: PBMCs, obtained from a glioma patient whose treatment included an IDH1 peptide vaccine. The receptor source for this set is a man in his late teens or twenties with glioma.

The V gene is TRBV11-2, the J gene TRBJ2-7; D uncertain. There are 13 residues in the CDR3. The germline V gene has CDR1 SGHAT and CDR2 FQNNGV. V was trimmed by 1 base and J by 1 base, leaving 5 bases between them. The CDR3 sequence: CASSLASSYEQYF. CDR3 DNA sequence: TGTGCCAGCAGCTTAGCCAGTTCCTACGAGCAGTACTTC.

V and J are TRBV9 and TRBJ2-1, with D perhaps being TRBD1 or TRBD2 (7 bases each). The CDR3 spans 17 residues. CDR1 and CDR2 from the germline V gene are SGDLS and YYNGEE. Deletions cut 4 bases from V and 0 bases from J, with 17 bases between. CDR3 protein: CASSSRGGAISYNEQFF. In DNA, the CDR3 is TGTGCCAGCAGCTCCAGGGGGGGGGCCATCTCCTACAATGAGCAGTTCTTC.

This chain joins TRBV4-2 and TRBJ1-1; TRBD1 aligns across 7 bases. The trim removed 5 bases at V and 5 bases at J, leaving 14 bases unmatched. CDR1 and CDR2 from the germline V gene are LGHNA and YNFKEQ. CDR3 length: 16 amino acids. CDR3 coding DNA: TGTGCCAGCAGCGGGGGACAGATCTCTTCTCTAACTGAAGCTTTCTTT. Protein sequence: CASSGGQISSLTEAFF.

This chain uses TRBV18 with TRBJ1-5, with 7 nucleotides matching TRBD1. The CDR3 runs to 15 residues. V trimming: 1 base; J trimming: 2 bases; junction bases outside the gene matches: 2. The V gene's germline CDR1 is KGHSH and CDR2 LQKENI. The CDR3 here is CASSPRGQRNQPQHF. The CDR3 DNA reads as TGTGCCAGCTCACCACGGGGACAGCGCAATCAGCCCCAGCATTTT.

The rearrangement uses TRBV9 and TRBJ2-2; D might be TRBD2 (5 bases). The length of the CDR3 is 13 residues. Trimming removed 2 bases from V and 5 bases from J, with 7 bases in between. CDR1 and CDR2 from the germline V gene are SGDLS and YYNGEE. This chain's CDR3 is CASSVDLTGELFF. The CDR3 coding sequence is TGTGCCAGCAGCGTGGACTTGACCGGGGAGCTGTTTTTT.

This clone came up once. The CDR3 reads CASSEWEGGPEAFF. For the CDR3, the DNA is TGTGCCAGCAGTGAATGGGAAGGAGGCCCTGAAGCTTTCTTT. The chain recombines TRBV2 with TRBJ1-1; no definite D call. Germline CDR1 SNHLY, CDR2 FYNNEI. The V and J ends lost 2 bases and 6 bases respectively, with 13 bases between them. The CDR3 is 14 residues long.

V is TRBV10-3 and J is TRBJ1-5; maybe TRBD1 (6 bases). The CDR3 is made up of 13 amino acids. V dropped 3 bases and J dropped 7 bases, with 10 bases sitting between them. CDR1 and CDR2 from the germline V gene are ENHRY and SYGVKD. The CDR3 DNA follows: TGTGCCATCAGTGATTCCGGGGGCCAGCCCCAGCATTTT. It encodes CAISDSGGQPQHF.

V is TRBV25-1 and J is TRBJ1-1; 9 positions match TRBD1. The CDR3 runs to 17 residues. Germline CDR1 is MGHDK and CDR2 is SYGVNS. V was clipped by 8 bases and J by 4 bases; unmatched bases: 17. In DNA form, the CDR3 reads TGTGCCAGCCCCCTGCCTCCGGGACAGGGCAGGATCACTGAAGCTTTCTTT. It codes for CASPLPPGQGRITEAFF.

The chain links TRBV5-3 to TRBJ1-2; TRBD1 agrees at 7 bases. TRBV5-3 is an ORF, and what it does is uncertain. V was clipped by 1 base and J by 8 bases; unmatched bases: 8. The CDR3 contains 14 residues. Here the CDR3 DNA reads TGTGCCAGAAGCTTGAGGCCAGGGGGTAGCGGCTACACCTTC. Its protein is CARSLRPGGSGYTF.

The chain couples TRBV19 to TRBJ1-2, with D unresolved. This CDR3 comprises 17 residues. Germline loops: CDR1 LNHDA, CDR2 SQIVND (reference sequence). V was shortened by 2 bases and J by 0 bases, with 16 bases between the two germline ends. This chain's CDR3 is CASSIIGRRTTNYGYTF. CDR3 sequence (DNA): TGTGCCAGTAGTATAATAGGGAGGCGGACTACTAACTATGGCTACACCTTC.

The V gene is TRBV28, the J gene TRBJ1-5, with no clear D. The CDR3 is 14 residues long. The V gene's germline CDR1 is MDHEN and CDR2 SYDVKM. The V gene lost 6 bases and the J gene lost 3 bases, with 12 bases spanning the gap. The chain's CDR3 is CASRPPRYNQPQHF. CDR3 nucleotides: TGTGCCAGCAGGCCCCCGAGGTACAATCAGCCCCAGCATTTT.

The chain uses TRBV4-1 and TRBJ1-2, with TRBD1 identical over 7 bases. This CDR3 contains 14 residues. In germline, CDR1 is MGHRA, CDR2 YSYEKL. The ends lost 4 bases at V and 2 bases at J; junction bases unmatched: 4. The CDR3 DNA is TGCGCCAGCAGCCCTCAACAGGGGAACTATGGCTACACCTTC. Translated: CASSPQQGNYGYTF.

The table lists this clone with a count of one. The chain employs TRBV27 and TRBJ2-2, with 7 bases lining up with TRBD2. Germline CDR1 is MNHEY and CDR2 is SMNVEV (reference sequence). The CDR3 length is 14 residues. J gave up 6 bases and V 5 bases, and 6 bases lay outside the gene matches. CDR3 protein: CASSTGLVPGELFF. The CDR3 nucleotides read TGTGCCAGCAGTACAGGACTAGTTCCCGGGGAGCTGTTTTTT.

The chain uses TRBV9 and TRBJ1-2; TRBD1 is a possible D gene (5 bases). Germline CDR1 reads SGDLS; CDR2 reads YYNGEE. V lost 3 bases to trimming and J lost 4 bases, with 10 bases between them. The CDR3 is 13 residues long. The DNA of the CDR3 is TGTGCCAGCAGCGACGGGGCTCTCTATGGCTACACCTTC. This gives the protein CASSDGALYGYTF.

The chain is built from TRBV5-4 and TRBJ2-2, with unresolved D. V was trimmed by 4 bases and J by 6 bases, leaving 10 bases between them. The CDR3 has 13 residues. Per the germline V gene, CDR1 is SGHNT and CDR2 is YYREEE (reference sequence). CDR3 in DNA: TGTGCCAGCAGCGGAACCCCGGCCGGGGAGCTGTTTTTT. It translates to CASSGTPAGELFF.

The V call is TRBV5-1, the J call TRBJ2-2; D gene unclear. The CDR3 consists of 15 residues. CDR1 is SGHRS, CDR2 YFSETQ, per germline. V gave up 5 bases and J gave up 5 bases, with 16 bases separating them. The CDR3 is CASSLTQTKTGELFF. CDR3 sequence (DNA): TGCGCCAGCAGTTTGACCCAAACTAAGACCGGGGAGCTGTTTTTT.

This clone was seen only once. This rearrangement joins TRBV9 to TRBJ1-2, with D possibly TRBD1 on 5 matching bases. Germline CDR1 reads SGDLS; CDR2 reads YYNGEE. V was clipped by 6 bases and J by 5 bases, with 23 bases between them. The CDR3 length is 16 residues. The CDR3 spells CASTRGDVGVMYGYTF. CDR3 sequence (DNA): TGTGCCAGCACCCGAGGGGATGTGGGGGTAATGTATGGCTACACCTTC.

The gene calls are TRBV7-9 and TRBJ2-5; TRBD2 matches 14 bases. Germline CDR1 is SEHNR and CDR2 is FQNEAQ (reference sequence). The CDR3 covers 17 residues. The V gene end was trimmed by 5 bases and the J gene end by 4 bases; junction bases not matched to a gene: 9. CDR3 coding DNA: TGTGCCAGCAGCGGGGGACTAGCGGGGGCCATCCCAGAGACCCAGTACTTC. Residues: CASSGGLAGAIPETQYF.

In DNA form, the CDR3 reads TGCGCCAGCAGCTGGGGACTGAACACTGAAGCTTTCTTT. It translates to CASSWGLNTEAFF. The chain recombines TRBV4-3 with TRBJ1-1; tentative D call: TRBD1 (5 bases). V gave up 5 bases and J gave up 0 bases, with 7 bases separating them. Per the germline V gene, CDR1 is LGHNA and CDR2 is YSLEER. This CDR3 comprises 13 residues.

V usage is TRBV6-8 and J usage is TRBJ2-1, with 9 bases matching TRBD2. J gave up 12 bases and V 5 bases, and 11 bases lay outside the gene matches. This CDR3 comprises 14 residues. Germline CDR1 and CDR2: MNHGY and SAAAGT. The CDR3 region has the DNA TGTGCCAGCAGTCCTATCGGGCTAGCGGGGACGCAGTTCTTC. This sequence encodes CASSPIGLAGTQFF.